Listed below are T cell receptor beta chains from one sample, sequenced in a study of cytomegalovirus exposure and HLA in healthy donors. Data came from immunoSEQ multiplex PCR; TCRdb stores just in-frame clones and leaves some out. There are approximately 100,000 clones in the sample; 70% to 80% occur only once, and about a sixth lies in the top ten. The material sequenced was PBMCs. Receptors were obtained from a man between 60 and 75 years old in good health and CMV-seropositive. Both conserved end residues are part of each CDR3. The D gene is left open where the match is weak. Size is omitted from some rows. Given values are once, few, many or a class for expanded clones.

>few|TRBJ1-6|TRBV6-1|15|TRBD1
CASSSTGGGNSPLHF
TGTGCCAGCAGCTCGACAGGGGGTGGGAATTCACCCCTCCACTTT
>few|TRBJ1-1|TRBV6-1|14|.
CASSGDTEYTEAFF
TGTGCCAGCAGTGGAGACACAGAGTACACTGAAGCTTTCTTT
>.|TRBJ2-1|TRBV7-3|18|TRBD2
CASSLTGARGGSYNEQFF
TGTGCCAGCAGCTTAACGGGGGCCCGGGGGGGCTCCTACAATGAGCAGTTCTTC
>.|TRBJ2-7|TRBV5-4|15|TRBD1
CASSSPQGSSYEQYF
TGTGCCAGCAGCTCTCCACAGGGGTCCTCCTACGAGCAGTACTTC
>.|TRBJ2-2|TRBV5-4|15|TRBD2
CASSLGGGPTGELFF
TGTGCCAGCAGCTTAGGCGGGGGACCCACCGGGGAGCTGTTTTTT
>.|TRBJ1-4|TRBV6-4|13|.
CASSGSRGEKLFF
TGTGCCAGCAGTGGATCCCGAGGTGAAAAACTGTTTTTT
>.|TRBJ1-1|TRBV4-1|15|TRBD1
CASSHSGGVRTEAFF
TGCGCCAGCAGCCATTCAGGGGGCGTGAGGACTGAAGCTTTCTTT
>once|TRBJ1-5|TRBV7-2|13|.
CASSGQLGQPQHF
TGTGCCAGCAGCGGACAGTTAGGGCAGCCCCAGCATTTT
>.|TRBJ2-1|TRBV21-1|15|.
CASSSGQSSYNEQFF
TGTGCCAGCAGCAGCGGGCAAAGCTCCTACAATGAGCAGTTCTTC
>few|TRBJ2-1|TRBV10-2|16|TRBD2
CASRLAVTSSYNEQFF
TGCGCCAGCAGACTAGCGGTGACGAGCTCCTACAATGAGCAGTTCTTC
>.|TRBJ1-2|TRBV25-1|15|.
CASSEIGGSIYGYTF
TGTGCCAGCAGTGAAATTGGAGGCTCGATCTATGGCTACACCTTC
>.|TRBJ1-2|TRBV19|13|.
CASSYGVGVGYTF
TGTGCCAGTAGTTACGGTGTAGGGGTCGGCTACACCTTC
>.|TRBJ2-1|TRBV27|13|.
CASSSGDPGEQFF
TGTGCCAGCAGTTCAGGGGATCCGGGTGAGCAGTTCTTC
>.|TRBJ2-5|TRBV4-2|16|.
CASSQEPAIAGETQYF
TGTGCCAGCAGCCAAGAGCCGGCAATCGCCGGGGAGACCCAGTACTTC
>.|TRBJ1-3|TRBV29-1|15|.
CSVVWEGGTGNTIYF
TGCAGCGTTGTCTGGGAAGGCGGGACTGGAAACACCATATATTTT
>few|TRBJ2-5|TRBV7-9|15|.
CASSPPGGREETQYF
TGTGCCAGCAGCCCCCCAGGGGGGAGAGAAGAGACCCAGTACTTC
>.|TRBJ2-3|TRBV4-1|13|.
CASSQAITDTQYF
TGCGCCAGCAGCCAAGCTATCACAGATACGCAGTATTTT
>.|TRBJ2-5|TRBV7-9|19|TRBD2
CASSLRWRHSGGAPETQYF
TGTGCCAGCAGCTTAAGGTGGCGACATAGCGGGGGGGCCCCAGAGACCCAGTACTTC
>few|TRBJ2-2|TRBV10-3|17|TRBD2
CAILRLAGGQNTGELFF
TGTGCCATCCTAAGACTAGCGGGGGGCCAGAACACCGGGGAGCTGTTTTTT
>.|TRBJ1-6|TRBV9|16|TRBD1
CASSPRGTGHNSPLHF
TGTGCCAGCAGCCCCCGCGGGACAGGCCATAATTCACCCCTCCACTTT
>.|TRBJ2-3|TRBV5-1|14|TRBD2
CASSLGGGTDTQYF
TGCGCCAGCAGCCTTGGGGGGGGCACAGATACGCAGTATTTT
>.|TRBJ2-3|TRBV9|18|TRBD2
CASSVVAGGPGYTDTQYF
TGTGCCAGCAGCGTAGTTGCGGGGGGGCCGGGTTATACAGATACGCAGTATTTT
>.|TRBJ2-7|TRBV7-3|15|TRBD1
CASSIGQGAQSEQYF
TGTGCCAGCAGCATTGGACAGGGGGCGCAAAGCGAGCAGTACTTC
>.|TRBJ2-4|TRBV5-6|15|.
CASSLRGTAKNIQYF
TGTGCCAGCAGCTTGAGGGGGACCGCCAAAAACATTCAGTACTTC
>.|TRBJ2-7|TRBV6-1|13|.
CASSRAGTYEQYF
TGTGCCAGCAGTAGAGCAGGGACCTACGAGCAGTACTTC
>few|TRBJ2-3|TRBV7-8|18|.
CASSLNPVRLGKQDTQYF
TGTGCCAGCAGCTTAAACCCGGTTAGACTAGGGAAACAAGATACGCAGTATTTT
>.|TRBJ2-7|TRBV18|15|TRBD1
CASSPLDTGAYEQYF
TGTGCCAGCTCACCACTTGATACAGGGGCCTACGAGCAGTACTTC
>once|TRBJ2-7|TRBV14|14|.
CASSAPLRRGEQYF
TGTGCCAGCAGCGCTCCCCTCCGGCGCGGAGAGCAGTACTTC
>.|TRBJ1-2|TRBV4-1|14|.
CASSTSIVNYGYTF
TGCGCCAGCAGCACTAGTATAGTGAACTATGGCTACACCTTC
>.|TRBJ1-5|TRBV5-5|15|.
CASSTIAGFNQPQHF
TGTGCCAGCAGCACCATTGCGGGGTTCAATCAGCCCCAGCATTTT
>.|TRBJ1-4|TRBV29-1|13|.
CSGRGGRNEKLFF
TGCAGCGGCCGCGGGGGGAGGAATGAAAAACTGTTTTTT
>.|TRBJ2-2|TRBV2|17|TRBD1
CASSEGRGRLSTGELFF
TGTGCCAGCAGTGAAGGCAGGGGGCGGTTAAGCACCGGGGAGCTGTTTTTT
>.|TRBJ1-2|TRBV30|12|.
CAWSSDSRGYTF
TGTGCCTGGAGTTCCGACTCGCGTGGCTACACCTTC
>.|TRBJ2-2|TRBV9|16|.
CASSVEASANTGELFF
TGTGCCAGCAGCGTAGAGGCTAGCGCTAACACCGGGGAGCTGTTTTTT
>.|TRBJ2-2|TRBV19|14|TRBD2
CASSPGGNTGELFF
TGTGCCAGTTCCCCGGGAGGAAACACCGGGGAGCTGTTTTTT
>.|TRBJ1-2|TRBV5-4|12|.
CASSFRSDGYTF
TGTGCCAGCAGCTTCCGCAGTGATGGCTACACCTTC
>.|TRBJ2-1|TRBV5-1|15|TRBD1
CASSPGTGVYNEQFF
TGCGCCAGCAGCCCCGGGACAGGAGTCTACAATGAGCAGTTCTTC
>.|TRBJ2-3|TRBV11-1|12|.
CASSLLLDTQYF
TGTGCCAGCAGCCTACTTCTTGATACGCAGTATTTT
>.|TRBJ1-4|TRBV4-1|15|.
CASSKGHTTNEKLFF
TGCGCCAGCAGCAAAGGACATACAACTAATGAAAAACTGTTTTTT
>.|TRBJ1-2|TRBV6-1|15|.
CASSEKWGGVYGYTF
TGTGCCAGCAGTGAAAAGTGGGGAGGAGTTTATGGCTACACCTTC
>.|TRBJ1-1|TRBV30|12|.
CAWMRLNTEAFF
TGTGCCTGGATGCGGTTGAACACTGAAGCTTTCTTT
>.|TRBJ1-1|TRBV6-5|15|.
CASMVLRPGLAEAFF
TGTGCCAGCATGGTACTTCGACCAGGGCTGGCTGAAGCTTTCTTT
>few|TRBJ1-1|TRBV7-2|14|.
CASSLEGQNTEAFF
TGTGCCAGCAGCTTAGAGGGGCAGAACACTGAAGCTTTCTTT
>.|TRBJ1-4|TRBV6-5|15|.
CASSPRRGGGEKLFF
TGTGCCAGCAGTCCCCGCCGGGGGGGAGGAGAAAAACTGTTTTTT
>few|TRBJ1-1|TRBV7-8|12|.
CASSLLETEAFF
TGTGCCAGCAGCTTACTGGAGACTGAAGCTTTCTTT
>once|TRBJ1-6|TRBV6-6|15|TRBD1
CASSLAGTGTSPLHF
TGTGCCAGCAGTCTCGCCGGGACAGGGACTTCACCCCTCCACTTT
>few|TRBJ1-1|TRBV29-1|14|TRBD1
CSVRTGGLNTEAFF
TGCAGCGTTCGGACAGGGGGCTTGAACACTGAAGCTTTCTTT
>.|TRBJ2-5|TRBV6-5|16|TRBD1
CASSFAGTGPGQTQYF
TGTGCCAGCAGTTTCGCCGGGACAGGACCCGGACAGACCCAGTACTTC
>.|TRBJ1-5|TRBV15|16|.
CATSRDNPNTGQPQHF
TGTGCCACCAGCAGAGATAACCCAAATACGGGTCAGCCCCAGCATTTT
>.|TRBJ2-1|TRBV27|15|.
CASSLSDTNYNEQFF
TGTGCCAGCAGTTTATCGGACACAAACTACAATGAGCAGTTCTTC